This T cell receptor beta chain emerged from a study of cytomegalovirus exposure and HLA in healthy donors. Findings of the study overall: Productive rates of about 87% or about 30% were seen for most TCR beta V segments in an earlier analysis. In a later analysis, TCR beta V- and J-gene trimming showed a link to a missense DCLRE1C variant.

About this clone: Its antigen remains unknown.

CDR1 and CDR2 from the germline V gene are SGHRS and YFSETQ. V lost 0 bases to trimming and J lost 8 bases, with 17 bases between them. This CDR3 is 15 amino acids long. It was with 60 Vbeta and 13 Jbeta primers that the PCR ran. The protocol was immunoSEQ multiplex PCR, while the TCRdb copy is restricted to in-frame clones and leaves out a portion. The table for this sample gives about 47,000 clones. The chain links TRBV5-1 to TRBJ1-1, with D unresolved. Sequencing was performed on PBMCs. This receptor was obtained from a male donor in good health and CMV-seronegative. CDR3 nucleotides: TGCGCCAGCAGCTTGGTCTTAGGTGAACAGTCGGAAGCTTTCTTT. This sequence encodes CASSLVLGEQSEAFF. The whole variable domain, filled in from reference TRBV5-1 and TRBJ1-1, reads KAGVTQTPRYLIKTRGQQVTLSCSPISGHRSVSWYQQTPGQGLQFLFEYFSETQRNKGNFPGRFSGRQFSNSRSEMNVSTLELGDSALYLCASSLVLGEQSEAFFGQGTRLTVV.